Shown below are 15 T cell receptor beta chains from a single sample sequenced in a study of OX40 agonist ivuxolimab in advanced cancers. Assay: immunoSEQ multiplex PCR; the TCRdb copy retains only in-frame clones and omits some. The table includes about 64,000 clones, approximately 81% detected once. The starting material was CD4+ or CD8+ T cells sorted from blood, obtained in a trial of the OX40 agonist ivuxolimab. These receptor sequences come from an adult with an advanced solid tumor such as melanoma, head and neck, liver or kidney cancer.

V and J are TRBV28 and TRBJ1-3, with 7 bases that match TRBD1. The length of the CDR3 is 18 residues. Germline V CDR1 and CDR2: MDHEN, SYDVKM. J gave up 2 bases and V 4 bases, and 14 bases lay outside the gene matches. CDR3 DNA sequence: TGTGCCAGCAGTTCAGTACCCGGGACAGCGGTACCTGGAAACACCATATATTTT. The encoded protein is CASSSVPGTAVPGNTIYF.

This clone was picked up one time. The CDR3 protein is CASRSSGRDWNEQFF. CDR3 nucleotides: TGTGCCAGCAGGTCCTCCGGGAGGGATTGGAATGAGCAGTTCTTC. The rearrangement links TRBV5-4 to TRBJ2-1; 8 positions match TRBD2. The CDR3 extends over 15 amino acids. The V segment lost 5 bases and the J segment 7 bases; nucleotides outside the gene matches: 11. CDR1 is SGHNT and CDR2 is YYREEE in the germline V gene (reference sequence).

The chain joins TRBV2 to TRBJ1-2; D is uncertain. This CDR3 contains 16 residues. V was shortened by 6 bases and J by 0 bases, with 17 bases between the two germline ends. The germline V gene encodes CDR1 SNHLY and CDR2 FYNNEI. The CDR3 region is CASRAAGLLPNYGYTF. In DNA, the CDR3 is TGTGCCAGCAGAGCGGCAGGACTTCTACCTAACTATGGCTACACCTTC.

This clone was recorded once. V usage is TRBV20-1 and J usage is TRBJ1-2; no clear D. Germline V lookup: CDR1 DFQATT, CDR2 SNEGSKA (reference sequence). The CDR3 is 11 residues long. V lost 1 base and J 10 bases, leaving 10 bases between the germline ends. This CDR3 is CSARVGSFYTF. The DNA for the CDR3 is TGCAGTGCTAGAGTTGGGAGTTTCTACACCTTC.

J is TRBJ1-1 and V is TRBV7-3, with a weak D call TRBD1 (5 bases). CDR3 length equals 15 residues. V lost 4 bases, J lost 1 base, and 13 bases lay in between. The germline V gene encodes CDR1 SGHTA and CDR2 FQGTGA. CDR3 region: CASSSPGSPNTEAFF. CDR3 DNA sequence: TGTGCCAGCAGCTCCCCAGGGTCCCCGAACACTGAAGCTTTCTTT.

The genes are TRBV19 and TRBJ2-3; D gene ambiguous. The CDR3 covers 13 residues. Between the trimmed V and J ends, which lost 4 bases and 2 bases, there was a span of 7 bases. The germline CDR1 and CDR2 sequences are LNHDA and SQIVND (reference sequence). The CDR3 DNA reads TGTGCCAGTAGTAGGGCGTCCACAGATACGCAGTATTTT. This encodes CASSRASTDTQYF.

The rearrangement joins TRBV10-3 to TRBJ1-1; a weak D match, TRBD1 (6 bases). CDR1 and CDR2 from the germline V gene are ENHRY and SYGVKD. V was pared by 6 bases and J by 5 bases, with 16 bases between. The CDR3 length is 14 residues. CDR3 in amino acids: CAIRREGRGTEAFF. The CDR3 nucleotides are TGTGCCATCAGACGCGAGGGGAGGGGGACTGAAGCTTTCTTT.

The chain carries TRBV14 and TRBJ1-2; a possible D gene is TRBD1 (5 bases). In germline, CDR1 is SGHDN, CDR2 FVKESK. The CDR3 covers 13 residues. V lost 3 bases, J lost 4 bases, and 9 bases lay in between. The CDR3, as DNA: TGTGCCAGCAGCCATGGGACGACCTATGGCTACACCTTC. This translates into CASSHGTTYGYTF. Variable domain in full (rest from reference TRBV14 and TRBJ1-2): EAGVTQFPSHSVIEKGQTVTLRCDPISGHDNLYWYRRVMGKEIKFLLHFVKESKQDESGMPNNRFLAERTGGTYSTLKVQPAELEDSGVYFCASSHGTTYGYTFGSGTRLTVV.

The chain carries TRBV4-3 and TRBJ2-1; D gene ambiguous. V was shortened by 0 bases and J by 4 bases, with 10 bases between the two germline ends. The CDR3 is 15 residues long. From germline, CDR1 is LGHNA and CDR2 YSLEER. CDR3 nucleotides: TGCGCCAGCAGCCAAGATTCGATAGGGTACAATGAGCAGTTCTTC. Protein product: CASSQDSIGYNEQFF.

This chain links TRBV5-6 with TRBJ2-3, with a possible D match to TRBD2 (5 bases). The CDR3 is 14 residues long. Germline V gene data show CDR1 as SGHDT and CDR2 as YYEEEE. Deletions cut 0 bases from V and 2 bases from J, with 7 bases between. CDR3 DNA: TGTGCCAGCAGCTTGGGAGGGAACACAGATACGCAGTATTTT. Amino acid sequence: CASSLGGNTDTQYF.

The V and J genes are TRBV2 and TRBJ2-5; maybe TRBD2 (5 bases). The J call is doubtful: the DNA matches TRBJ2-7 better. From germline, CDR1 is SNHLY and CDR2 FYNNEI. CDR3 length: 13 amino acids. CDR3 sequence (DNA): TGTGCCAGCAGCCTCGCGGGCCCCTACGAGCAGTACTTC. It yields the protein CASSLAGPYEQYF.

The rearrangement links TRBV2 to TRBJ1-6; D perhaps matches TRBD1 (5 bases). The V gene's germline CDR1 is SNHLY and CDR2 FYNNEI. The CDR3 runs 16 residues. V was trimmed by 6 bases and J by 7 bases, leaving 19 bases between them. In DNA form, the CDR3 reads TGTGCCAGCAGGGCGGGACCGACGTTAAGGAATTCACCCCTCCACTTT. Its protein is CASRAGPTLRNSPLHF.

V usage is TRBV29-1 and J usage is TRBJ2-3; TRBD1 or TRBD2 may be the D gene (6 bases each). Trimming took 7 bases from V and 2 from J, leaving 19 bases between them. Looked up from germline, CDR1 is SQVTM and CDR2 is ANQGSEA. This CDR3 comprises 15 residues. The CDR3 nucleotides are TGCAGCGCAGGTGGGGGCTGGGGGGACACAGATACGCAGTATTTT. It is translated as CSAGGGWGDTDTQYF.

The chain is built from TRBV6-6 and TRBJ1-4, with D uncertain. The CDR3 spans 13 residues. CDR1 is MNHNY, CDR2 SVGAGI, per germline (reference sequence). Trimming removed 3 bases from V and 4 bases from J, with 6 bases in between. The CDR3: CASSYVGNEKLFF. The CDR3 nucleotides are TGTGCCAGCAGTTATGTGGGTAATGAAAAACTGTTTTTT.

The chain recombines TRBV6-1 with TRBJ1-5; 8 nucleotides match TRBD1. Germline V gives CDR1 MNHNS, CDR2 SASEGT. Unmatched junction bases numbered 7, after V lost 2 bases and J lost 7 bases. This CDR3 comprises 15 residues. The CDR3 bases are TGTGCCAGCAGTGAAAACAGGGGGGGTGGACAGCCCCAGCATTTT. The encoded protein is CASSENRGGGQPQHF.